The 13 T cell receptor beta chains below all came from one sample that was sequenced in a study of regulatory T cells in long-lasting Graves disease. Arm-PCR with iRepertoire HTBI primers amplified the CDR3 regions for these TCR beta libraries. TCRdb reanalysed the multiplex PCR reads using MiXCR and keeps one entry per CDR3 protein. The sample lists fewer than 450,000 distinct CDR3 sequences, more than 20% seen once, with about 20% in the top ten. Time point described: persistent/refractory GD, antithyroid drugs over 5 years with positive TRAb. Construction of the TCR library relied on RNA isolated from PBMCs. The sequencing used peripheral blood mononuclear cells (PBMCs), collected when the disease was refractory, from a patient treated with antithyroid drugs. These receptors were taken from a female donor with Graves disease.

This clonotype was seen repeatedly, ten times or more. At one boundary the junction diverges from the germline segment, which might be a read error. CDR3 nucleotide sequence: TGTGCTAGCAGCTTAGACTCCTTCCAAGGGGAGACCCAGTACTTC. Amino acids: CASSLDSFQGETQYF. The rearrangement joins TRBV7-7 to TRBJ2-5, with no clear D. The length of the CDR3 is 15 residues. Germline V CDR1 and CDR2: SSHAT, FNYEAQ (reference sequence).

This clonotype occurred a few times. The chain has TRBV25-1 and TRBJ2-7; unclear D gene. Trimming removed 5 bases at V and 9 bases at J, with 11 bases between. CDR3 length equals 11 residues. Germline CDR1 and CDR2: MGHDK and SYGVNS. The CDR3 nucleotides are TGTGCCAGCAGTAAGGGCATTGGGCAGTACTTC. Protein product: CASSKGIGQYF.

This clonotype turned up a few times. The V gene is TRBV20-1, the J gene TRBJ2-5, with D uncertain. Germline V gene data show CDR1 as DFQATT and CDR2 as SNEGSKA (reference sequence). The CDR3 has 13 residues. Deletions cut 0 bases from V and 5 bases from J, with 10 bases between. CDR3 bases: TGCAGTGCTAGAGACAAGGGTGGGGAGACCCAGTACTTC. Its translation is CSARDKGGETQYF.

The chain combines TRBV19 with TRBJ1-2, with D possibly matching TRBD1 (5 bases). Trimming pared 6 bases from V and 6 bases from J, leaving 17 bases between. There are 14 residues in the CDR3. Looked up from germline, CDR1 is LNHDA and CDR2 is SQIVND (reference sequence). CDR3 sequence reads: CASSHWTSVDGYTF. CDR3 nucleotides: TGTGCCAGTAGCCACTGGACATCAGTGGATGGCTACACCTTC.

This chain joins TRBV9 and TRBJ1-1; no definite D call. In germline, CDR1 is SGDLS, CDR2 YYNGEE. The germline V and J ends were trimmed by 4 bases and 4 bases, with 11 bases remaining between them. CDR3 size: 13 residues. This CDR3 is CASSSSVFTEAFF. CDR3 sequence (DNA): TGTGCCAGCAGCTCCTCGGTTTTCACTGAAGCTTTCTTT.

This clonotype showed up many times. The rearrangement links TRBV6-5 to TRBJ1-4; D uncertain. This CDR3 is built from 12 residues. V lost 4 bases, J lost 10 bases, and 10 bases lay in between. From germline, CDR1 is MNHEY and CDR2 SVGAGI. DNA for the CDR3: TGTGCCAGCAGTTCCGAGTCTGGAAAACTGTTTTTT. The encoded protein is CASSSESGKLFF.

The V call is TRBV10-3, the J call TRBJ2-7, with 7 bases identical to TRBD2. Germline V gene lookup returns CDR1 ENHRY and CDR2 SYGVKD. The CDR3 loop spans 14 amino acids. Unmatched junction bases numbered 7, after V lost 6 bases and J lost 2 bases. CDR3 residues: CAISQSSGTYEQYF. The DNA for the CDR3 is TGTGCCATCAGCCAATCTAGCGGTACCTACGAGCAGTACTTC.

This clonotype occurred many times. V usage is TRBV12-3 or TRBV12-4 and J usage is TRBJ1-2; 9 nucleotides align to TRBD1. CDR3 length: 13 amino acids. Trimming took 5 bases from V and 6 from J; bases not matched to a gene: 4. The CDR3 nucleotides are TGTGCCAGCAGTAAGGACAGGGGTCATGGCTACACCTTC. This encodes CASSKDRGHGYTF.

There are many counts of this clonotype. This rearrangement joins TRBV29-1 to TRBJ2-5; TRBD2 matches at 10 bases. With 0 bases clipped from V and 5 bases from J, the junction kept 3 bases outside the gene matches. The CDR3 has 14 residues. Germline CDR1 reads SQVTM; CDR2 reads ANQGSEA. The CDR3 DNA reads TGCAGCGTTGAAGACGGGACTAGCGTGGAGACCCAGTACTTC. It is translated as CSVEDGTSVETQYF.

This clonotype was seen ten or more times. This sequence joins TRBV12-3 or TRBV12-4 and TRBJ1-2, with 7 bases matching TRBD1. Trimming took 6 bases from V and 5 from J; bases not matched to a gene: 9. The CDR3 is 14 amino acids. The DNA for the CDR3 is TGTGCCAGCAGCAAATCGACAGGGCGGTATGGCTACACCTTC. Translated, it gives CASSKSTGRYGYTF.

This clonotype occurred many times. The chain joins TRBV6-1 to TRBJ1-2; D is perhaps TRBD1 (6 bases). Trimming stripped 2 bases from V and 7 bases from J, with 14 bases between. The CDR3 sequence is 14 residues long. Germline CDR1 MNHNS, CDR2 SASEGT. CDR3 amino acids: CASSEIGTSTGYTF. The CDR3, as DNA: TGTGCCAGCAGTGAAATCGGGACATCCACTGGCTACACCTTC.

This clonotype was detected only a few times. The chain links TRBV12-3 or TRBV12-4 to TRBJ2-5, with D perhaps TRBD2 (6 bases). V was cut by 3 bases and J by 5 bases, with 16 bases left in between. CDR3 size: 15 residues. The DNA for the CDR3 is TGTGCCAGCAGTTTGGCTAGCGACCCAGTCGAGACCCAGTACTTC. Translated: CASSLASDPVETQYF.

V is TRBV20-1 and J is TRBJ1-1, with 7 bases that match TRBD1. The CDR3 runs 14 residues. Trimming cost V 8 bases and J 4 bases; bases outside gene matches: 13. Germline assignment: CDR1 DFQATT and CDR2 SNEGSKA (reference sequence). For the CDR3, the DNA is TGCAGTCAACTTAAGAGGGGGCTGCTCACTGAAGCTTTCTTT. This sequence encodes CSQLKRGLLTEAFF.